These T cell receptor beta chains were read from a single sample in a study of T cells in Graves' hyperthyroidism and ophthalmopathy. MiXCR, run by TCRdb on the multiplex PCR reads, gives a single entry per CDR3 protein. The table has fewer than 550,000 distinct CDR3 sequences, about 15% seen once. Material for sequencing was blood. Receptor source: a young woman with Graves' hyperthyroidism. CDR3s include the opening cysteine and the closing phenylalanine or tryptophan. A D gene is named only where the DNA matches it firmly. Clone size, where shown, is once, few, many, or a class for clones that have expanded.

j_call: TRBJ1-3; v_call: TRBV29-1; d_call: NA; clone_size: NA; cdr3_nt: TGCAGCGTTGTTATCCCGAGCTCTGGAAACACCATATATTTT; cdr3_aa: CSVVIPSSGNTIYF
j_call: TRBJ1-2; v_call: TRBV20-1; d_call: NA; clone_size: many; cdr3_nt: TGCAGTGCTAGCGAGGGAAGCGATGGCTACACCTTC; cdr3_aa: CSASEGSDGYTF
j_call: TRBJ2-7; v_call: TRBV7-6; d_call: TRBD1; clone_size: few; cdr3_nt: TGTGCCAGCAGCCCACCGGGACAGGTAACCTACGAGCAGTACTTC; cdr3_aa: CASSPPGQVTYEQYF
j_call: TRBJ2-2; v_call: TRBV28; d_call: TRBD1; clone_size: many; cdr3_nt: TGTGCCAGCAGCATTAGACAGGGGGCCGGGGAGCTGTTTTTT; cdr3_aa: CASSIRQGAGELFF
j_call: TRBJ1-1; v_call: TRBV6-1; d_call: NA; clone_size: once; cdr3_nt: TGTGCCAGCAGTGTGCAGGGGAAGAACACTGAAGCTTTCTTT; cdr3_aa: CASSVQGKNTEAFF
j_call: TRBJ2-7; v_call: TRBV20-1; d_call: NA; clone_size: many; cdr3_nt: TGCAGTGCTAGGTTTCCCCCGACTGCCAATCTCTATGAGCAGTACTTC; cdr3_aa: CSARFPPTANLYEQYF
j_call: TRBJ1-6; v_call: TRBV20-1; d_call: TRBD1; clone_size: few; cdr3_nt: TGCAGTGAACAGGGGCCCTATAATTCACCCCTCCACTTT; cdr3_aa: CSEQGPYNSPLHF
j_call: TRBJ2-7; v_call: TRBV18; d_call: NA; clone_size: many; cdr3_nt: TGTGCCAGCTCACCTCTGGGGGCGATATCCGAGCAGTACTTC; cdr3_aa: CASSPLGAISEQYF
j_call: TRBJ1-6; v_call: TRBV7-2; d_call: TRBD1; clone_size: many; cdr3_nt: TGTGCCAGCAGCTCGGGACAGGGGGGTTCACCCCTCCACTTT; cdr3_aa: CASSSGQGGSPLHF
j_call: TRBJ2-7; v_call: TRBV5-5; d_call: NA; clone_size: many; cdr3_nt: TGTGCCAGCAGCTTGTCCCTGACAACCTACGAGCAGTACTTC; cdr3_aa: CASSLSLTTYEQYF
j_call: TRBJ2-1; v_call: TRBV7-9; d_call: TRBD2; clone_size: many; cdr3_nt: TGTGCCAGCAGCTTCGGGGGGTTAGCGGGGAACTACAATGAGCAGTTCTTC; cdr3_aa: CASSFGGLAGNYNEQFF
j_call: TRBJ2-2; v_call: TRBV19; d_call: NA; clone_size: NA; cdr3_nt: TGTGCCAGTAGTATAGGGCAGACTCAACCTATCACCGGGGAGCTGTTTTTT; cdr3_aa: CASSIGQTQPITGELFF
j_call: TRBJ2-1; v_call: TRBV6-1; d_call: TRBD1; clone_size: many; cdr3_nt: TGTGCCAGCACCGACCCTCCAGGACAGGGGGCGAATGAGCAGTTCTTC; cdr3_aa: CASTDPPGQGANEQFF
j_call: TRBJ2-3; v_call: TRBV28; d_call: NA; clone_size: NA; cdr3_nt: TGTGCCAGCAGCGAACTCGGGGGTCCCTCAGATACGCAGTATTTT; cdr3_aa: CASSELGGPSDTQYF
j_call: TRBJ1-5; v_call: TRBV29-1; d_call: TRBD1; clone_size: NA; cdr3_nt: TGCAGCGTCGCCGGGACAGGGGGACAGCAGCCCCAGCATTTT; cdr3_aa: CSVAGTGGQQPQHF
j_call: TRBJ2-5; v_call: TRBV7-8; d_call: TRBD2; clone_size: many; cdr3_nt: TGTGCCAGCAGCTCAGGACTAGCGGAAGAGACCCAGTACTTC; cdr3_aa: CASSSGLAEETQYF
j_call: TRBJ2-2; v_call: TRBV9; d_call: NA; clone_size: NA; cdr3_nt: TGTGCCAGCAGCGTAAGTTCCGGGACGAACCCCGGGGAGCTGTTTTTT; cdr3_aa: CASSVSSGTNPGELFF
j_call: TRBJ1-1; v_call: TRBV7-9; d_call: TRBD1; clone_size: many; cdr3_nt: TGTGCCAGCAGCCGTCGACAGGGGCAGAACACTGAAGCTTTCTTT; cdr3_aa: CASSRRQGQNTEAFF
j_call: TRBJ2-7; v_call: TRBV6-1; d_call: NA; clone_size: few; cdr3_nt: TGTGCCAGCAGTGGAGCCCGACCCCAATCCTGGATATACTACGAGCAGTACTTC; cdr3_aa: CASSGARPQSWIYYEQYF
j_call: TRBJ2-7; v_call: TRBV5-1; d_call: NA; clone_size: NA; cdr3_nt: TGCGCCAGCAGCAACGGGCCGAGCTCCTACGAGCAGTACTTC; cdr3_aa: CASSNGPSSYEQYF
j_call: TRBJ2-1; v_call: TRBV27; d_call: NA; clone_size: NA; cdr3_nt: TGTGCCAGCAGTTTAATCCAGGACCTTGAGCAGTTCTTC; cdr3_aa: CASSLIQDLEQFF
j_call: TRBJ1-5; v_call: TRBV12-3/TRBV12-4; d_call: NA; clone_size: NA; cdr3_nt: TGTGCCAGCAGGAAAGCGGACAGCCTAGGAAATCAGCCCCAGCATTTT; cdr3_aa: CASRKADSLGNQPQHF
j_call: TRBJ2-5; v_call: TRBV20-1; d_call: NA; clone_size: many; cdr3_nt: TGCAGTGCAAGGGACTGGACGAACCAAGAGACCCAGTACTTC; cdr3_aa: CSARDWTNQETQYF
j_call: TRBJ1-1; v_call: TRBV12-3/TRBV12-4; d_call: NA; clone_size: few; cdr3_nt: TGTGCCAGCAGCACAGGGTTTGGCACTGAAGCTTTCTTT; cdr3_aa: CASSTGFGTEAFF
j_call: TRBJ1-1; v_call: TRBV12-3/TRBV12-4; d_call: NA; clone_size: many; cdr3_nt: TGTGCCAGCAGTTTATCGGGGGCAGATCAAGCTTTCTTT; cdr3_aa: CASSLSGADQAFF
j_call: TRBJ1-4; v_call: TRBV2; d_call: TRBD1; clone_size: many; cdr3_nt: TGTGCCAGCAGTGAGGACAGGACCACTAATGAAAAACTGTTTTTT; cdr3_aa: CASSEDRTTNEKLFF
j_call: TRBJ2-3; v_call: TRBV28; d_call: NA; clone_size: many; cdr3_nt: TGTGCCAGCTGCCAACTAAAGCGTGGCACAGATACGCAGTATTTT; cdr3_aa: CASCQLKRGTDTQYF
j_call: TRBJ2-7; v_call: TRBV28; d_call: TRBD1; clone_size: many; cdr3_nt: TGTGCCAGTGTACCGGGACAGGCCCACGAGCAGTACTTC; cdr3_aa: CASVPGQAHEQYF
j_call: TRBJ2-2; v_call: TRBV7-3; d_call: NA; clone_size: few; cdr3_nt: TGTGCCAGCAGCCCCTATTCAACAGGGTCCGCCGGGGAGCTGTTTTTT; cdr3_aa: CASSPYSTGSAGELFF
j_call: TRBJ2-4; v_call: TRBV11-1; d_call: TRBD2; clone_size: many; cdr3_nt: TGTGCCAGCAGCTTAGCGCCCCCAGCGGGGGGGCAAAACATTCAGTACTTC; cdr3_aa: CASSLAPPAGGQNIQYF
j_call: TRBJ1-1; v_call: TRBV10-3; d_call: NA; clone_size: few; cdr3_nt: TGTGCCATCAAGGAGGCAGGGAACACTGAAGCTTTCTTT; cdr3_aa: CAIKEAGNTEAFF
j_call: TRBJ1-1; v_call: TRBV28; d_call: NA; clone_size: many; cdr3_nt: TGTGCCAGCAGTCAAGAAGGGGGGGACACTGAAGCTTTCTTT; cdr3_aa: CASSQEGGDTEAFF
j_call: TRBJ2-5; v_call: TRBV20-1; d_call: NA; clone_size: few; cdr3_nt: TGCAGTGCCAGCCCCCTAGTGGGAGGCGGGCCAGAGACCCAGTACTTC; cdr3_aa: CSASPLVGGGPETQYF
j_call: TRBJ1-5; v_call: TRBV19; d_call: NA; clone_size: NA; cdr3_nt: TGTGCCAGTAAGGACGATAATAGCAATCAGCCCCAGCATTTT; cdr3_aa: CASKDDNSNQPQHF
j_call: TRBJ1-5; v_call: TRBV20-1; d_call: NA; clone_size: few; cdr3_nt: TGCAGTGCTAGAGATTCGGGCAGCCGCAATCAGCCCCAGCATTTT; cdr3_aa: CSARDSGSRNQPQHF
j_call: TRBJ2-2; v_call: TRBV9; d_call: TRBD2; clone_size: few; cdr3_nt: TGTGCCAGCAGCGTACACCCCGCGGGGGGGTCGTCCGGGGAGCTGTTTTTT; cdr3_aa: CASSVHPAGGSSGELFF
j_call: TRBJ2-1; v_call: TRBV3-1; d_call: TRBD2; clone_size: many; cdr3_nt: TGTGCCAGCAGCCAAGGGGGGGGACCTTACAATGAGCAGTTCTTC; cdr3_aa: CASSQGGGPYNEQFF
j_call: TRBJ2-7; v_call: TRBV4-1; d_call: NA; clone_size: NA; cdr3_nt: TGCGCCAGCAGCCAAGAAGTAGGCGGCAAAAGCTCCTACGAGCAGTACTTC; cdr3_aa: CASSQEVGGKSSYEQYF
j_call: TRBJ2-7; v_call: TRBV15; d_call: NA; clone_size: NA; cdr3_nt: TGTGCCACCAGCGTTTCTAGCGAGCACGGCGAGCAGTACTTC; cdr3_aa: CATSVSSEHGEQYF
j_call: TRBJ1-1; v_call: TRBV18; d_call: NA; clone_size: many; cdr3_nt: TGTGCCAGCTCACCAGGCAGGAGCACTGAAGCTTTCTTT; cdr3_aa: CASSPGRSTEAFF
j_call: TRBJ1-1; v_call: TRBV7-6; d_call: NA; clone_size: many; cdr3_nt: TGTGCCAGCAGCTTAAATTCCCCTGGCACTGAAGCTTTCTTT; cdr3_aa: CASSLNSPGTEAFF
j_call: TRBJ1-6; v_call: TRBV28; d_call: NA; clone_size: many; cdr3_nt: TGTGCCAGCAGTCCCCGGAGGTCGCGGGATTCACCCCTCCACTTT; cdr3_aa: CASSPRRSRDSPLHF
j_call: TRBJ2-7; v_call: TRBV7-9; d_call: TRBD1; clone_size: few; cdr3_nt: TGTGCCAGCAGCCTCCTAGAGGGGGCTAGATCCTACGAGCAGTACTTC; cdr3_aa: CASSLLEGARSYEQYF
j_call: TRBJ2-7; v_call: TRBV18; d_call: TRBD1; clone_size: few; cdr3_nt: TGTGCCAGCCCCGTGAAGAGGGGGACAGGGGCTACGAGCTCCTACGAGCAGTACTTC; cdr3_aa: CASPVKRGTGATSSYEQYF
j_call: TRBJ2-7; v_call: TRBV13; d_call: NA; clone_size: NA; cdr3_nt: TGTGCCAGCAGCTTAGAAAACAATGAGCAGTACTTC; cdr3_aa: CASSLENNEQYF
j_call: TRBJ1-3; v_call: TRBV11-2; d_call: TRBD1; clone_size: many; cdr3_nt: TGTGCCAGCAGCTTAGTGGGGACAGCGGTCTTCGGAGGCACCATATATTTT; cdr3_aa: CASSLVGTAVFGGTIYF